The 29 T cell receptor beta chains reported below all come from one sample, sequenced in a study of lymphopenia after photon versus proton radiotherapy. The method was immunoSEQ multiplex PCR; TCRdb's version includes in-frame clones alone and lacks a portion of them. The top ten hold 21% of the sample, which has roughly 22,000 clones, about 82% seen once. Sequenced here: peripheral blood, sampled from a patient treated with proton-based radiotherapy. All receptors derive from a woman aged 70 to 79 with pancreatic cancer.

V usage is TRBV7-2 and J usage is TRBJ1-1, with 9 bases lining up with TRBD1. V trimming: 3 bases; J trimming: 0 bases; junction bases outside the gene matches: 5. The CDR3 contains 16 residues. Germline CDR1 reads SGHTA; CDR2 reads FQGNSA. CDR3 amino acids: CASSFGTGLLNTEAFF. The CDR3, as DNA: TGTGCCAGCAGCTTTGGGACAGGGCTTCTGAACACTGAAGCTTTCTTT. The full variable domain, its missing parts supplied by reference TRBV7-2 and TRBJ1-1, is GAGVSQSPSNKVTEKGKDVELRCDPISGHTALYWYRQSLGQGLEFLIYFQGNSAPDKSGLPSDRFSAERTGGSVSTLTIQRTQQEDSAVYLCASSFGTGLLNTEAFFGQGTRLTVV.

This chain links TRBV7-8 with TRBJ1-5; D is possibly TRBD1 (5 bases). Trimming stripped 4 bases from V and 5 bases from J, with 18 bases between. CDR1 and CDR2 from the germline V gene are SGHVS and FQNEAQ. This CDR3 is 16 amino acids long. The CDR3 loop reads CASSSNRIGGDQPQHF. The CDR3, as DNA: TGTGCCAGCAGCTCCAATCGGATCGGGGGAGATCAGCCCCAGCATTTT.

This clone was picked up one time. The rearrangement joins TRBV9 to TRBJ2-7; 11 positions agree with TRBD1. Germline V gene sequence: CDR1 SGDLS, CDR2 YYNGEE. Trimming cost V 4 bases and J 7 bases; bases outside gene matches: 7. This CDR3 has 14 amino acids. The CDR3 sequence is CASSSGQGAWEQYF. The CDR3 coding sequence is TGTGCCAGCAGCTCAGGACAGGGGGCTTGGGAGCAGTACTTC.

The V call is TRBV7-9, the J call TRBJ2-2; 8 nucleotides line up with TRBD2. The V gene end was trimmed by 0 bases and the J gene end by 5 bases; junction bases not matched to a gene: 5. Germline V gives CDR1 SEHNR, CDR2 FQNEAQ (reference sequence). The CDR3 extends over 16 amino acids. CDR3 amino acids: CASSLASGSGTGELFF. DNA for the CDR3: TGTGCCAGCAGCTTAGCCAGCGGGAGCGGTACCGGGGAGCTGTTTTTT.

The chain links TRBV7-3 to TRBJ2-7, with no clear D. Germline CDR1 reads SGHTA; CDR2 reads FQGTGA. The CDR3 is 13 residues long. With 5 bases removed from V and 1 base from J, the gap between germline ends came to 9 bases. DNA for the CDR3: TGTGCCAGCAGCCGGCCCGGGTCCTACGAGCAGTACTTC. It encodes CASSRPGSYEQYF.

J is TRBJ1-5 and V is TRBV6-5; D not resolved. From germline, CDR1 is MNHEY and CDR2 SVGAGI. Trimming pared 0 bases from V and 3 bases from J, leaving 9 bases between. This CDR3 has 15 residues. The CDR3 DNA is TGTGCCAGCAGTTACTCGAGAGGAAACAATCAGCCCCAGCATTTT. It yields the protein CASSYSRGNNQPQHF.

The chain combines TRBV5-1 with TRBJ2-2, with TRBD2 identical over 14 bases. Germline lookup yields CDR1 SGHRS and CDR2 YFSETQ. V lost 0 bases, J lost 4 bases, and 11 bases stayed unmatched. The CDR3 loop spans 20 amino acids. The CDR3 here is CASSLDSQGLAGVSTGELFF. The CDR3 bases are TGCGCCAGCAGCTTGGACAGCCAGGGACTAGCGGGAGTTAGCACCGGGGAGCTGTTTTTT.

This chain connects TRBV5-1 to TRBJ2-5, with 10 bases matching TRBD1. Trimming at V came to 0 bases and at J to 2 bases, leaving 4 bases not matched to a gene. The CDR3 extends over 16 amino acids. Germline V gene sequence: CDR1 SGHRS, CDR2 YFSETQ. CDR3 sequence (DNA): TGCGCCAGCAGCTTGGCCCTGGGACAGGGGCAAGAGACCCAGTACTTC. This encodes CASSLALGQGQETQYF.

The chain links TRBV5-1 to TRBJ2-3; no clear D gene. Germline CDR1 SGHRS, CDR2 YFSETQ. V was clipped by 1 base and J by 5 bases, with 14 bases between them. This CDR3 region has 15 residues. CDR3 DNA: TGCGCCAGCAGCTTGTTTACAGATCCAAAAGATACGCAGTATTTT. It translates to CASSLFTDPKDTQYF.

This clone has more than one count but fewer than ten. The J gene is TRBJ2-3, the V gene TRBV4-3; D possibly corresponds to TRBD2 (6 bases). There are 17 residues in the CDR3. V lost 0 bases and J 0 bases, leaving 13 bases between the germline ends. Germline lookup yields CDR1 LGHNA and CDR2 YSLEER. CDR3 amino acids: CASSQDRGGVSTDTQYF. The CDR3, as DNA: TGCGCCAGCAGCCAAGACCGGGGCGGGGTTAGCACAGATACGCAGTATTTT.

The rearrangement links TRBV27 to TRBJ2-3, with D hard to call. Trimming shortened V by 5 bases and J by 0 bases, and 15 bases separated the two germline ends. Per the germline V gene, CDR1 is MNHEY and CDR2 is SMNVEV (reference sequence). The CDR3 loop spans 16 amino acids. The CDR3 is CASSPPLTRSTDTQYF. As DNA, the CDR3 is TGTGCCAGCAGTCCCCCTTTGACCCGTAGCACAGATACGCAGTATTTT.

As DNA, the CDR3 is TGTGCCAGCAGCCCCGGGACAGCAACTAATGAAAAACTGTTTTTT. Translating it yields CASSPGTATNEKLFF. This sequence joins TRBV7-9 and TRBJ1-4; TRBD1 matches 7 bases. CDR1 is SEHNR and CDR2 is FQNEAQ in the germline V gene (reference sequence). Trimming took 5 bases from V and 0 from J; bases not matched to a gene: 3. This CDR3 contains 15 residues.

The chain employs TRBV28 and TRBJ1-1, with no clear D. This CDR3 region has 11 residues. The germline V gene has CDR1 MDHEN and CDR2 SYDVKM. Trimming took off 4 bases at V and 7 bases at J, with 7 bases between the two ends. Here the CDR3 DNA reads TGTGCCAGCAGTTCGGGAGTTGAAGCTTTCTTT. This encodes CASSSGVEAFF.

The chain carries TRBV9 and TRBJ2-7, with D tentatively TRBD2 (5 bases). The CDR3 length is 16 residues. The ends were cut back, 0 bases at V and 1 base at J, with 14 bases in the middle. Germline lookup yields CDR1 SGDLS and CDR2 YYNGEE. The CDR3 DNA reads as TGTGCCAGCAGCGTAGGAGAGGGTGTCGGTTCCTACGAGCAGTACTTC. Translation: CASSVGEGVGSYEQYF. The complete variable domain, with remaining parts taken from reference TRBV9 and TRBJ2-7, reads DSGVTQTPKHLITATGQRVTLRCSPRSGDLSVYWYQQSLDQGLQFLIQYYNGEERAKGNILERFSAQQFPDLHSELNLSSLELGDSALYFCASSVGEGVGSYEQYFGPGTRLTVT.

The count of this clone is one. This CDR3 is CASSPLGGEGSTNEKLFF. CDR3 nucleotides: TGTGCCAGCAGTCCCCTGGGGGGAGAGGGATCAACTAATGAAAAACTGTTTTTT. The chain links TRBV28 to TRBJ1-4, with D tentatively TRBD1 (5 bases). Germline values: CDR1 MDHEN, CDR2 SYDVKM. Deletions cut 5 bases from V and 0 bases from J, with 19 bases between. This CDR3 is 18 amino acids long.

The V and J genes are TRBV7-6 and TRBJ2-3; the match to TRBD2 covers 9 bases. This CDR3 is 18 amino acids long. The trim removed 6 bases at V and 2 bases at J, leaving 15 bases unmatched. The germline gives CDR1 SGHVS, CDR2 FNYEAQ. In DNA, the CDR3 is TGTGCCAGCAGGTTCGGAGGGGCTAGCGGGATCCACACAGATACGCAGTATTTT. Translated, it gives CASRFGGASGIHTDTQYF.

The chain links TRBV18 to TRBJ2-2; D is uncertain. The length of the CDR3 is 11 residues. Germline lookup yields CDR1 KGHSH and CDR2 LQKENI. Trimming pared 8 bases from V and 5 bases from J, leaving 6 bases between. The CDR3 spells CASDNTGELFF. CDR3 nucleotide sequence: TGTGCCAGCGATAATACCGGGGAGCTGTTTTTT.

This clone is medium-sized within its sample. The V and J genes are TRBV13 and TRBJ2-5, with 7 bases identical to TRBD1. The J segment lost 5 bases and the V segment lost 5 bases, leaving 5 bases of the junction unmatched. This CDR3 has 13 amino acids. Germline-derived CDR1 and CDR2 are PRHDT and FYEKMQ (reference sequence). CDR3 loop: CASSLDREETQYF. In DNA form, the CDR3 reads TGTGCCAGCAGCCTCGACAGGGAGGAGACCCAGTACTTC. Drawing the rest from reference TRBV13 and TRBJ2-5, the complete variable domain is AAGVIQSPRHLIKEKRETATLKCYPIPRHDTVYWYQQGPGQDPQFLISFYEKMQSDKGSIPDRFSAQQFSDYHSELNMSSLELGDSALYFCASSLDREETQYFGPGTRLLVL.

This chain joins TRBV7-2 and TRBJ2-6, with 8 bases fitting TRBD1. V lost 1 base, J lost 2 bases, and 4 bases stayed unmatched. Germline lookup yields CDR1 SGHTA and CDR2 FQGNSA. The CDR3 consists of 17 residues. As DNA, the CDR3 is TGTGCCAGCAGCTTAGTGGGACAGGACACTGGGGCCAACGTCCTGACTTTC. This sequence encodes CASSLVGQDTGANVLTF.

This chain uses TRBV28 with TRBJ2-1, with TRBD2 matching 10 bases. Germline CDR1 reads MDHEN; CDR2 reads SYDVKM. V shed 2 bases and J 0 bases; nucleotides not matched to a gene: 1. The length of the CDR3 is 16 residues. The CDR3 reads CASSLTSGNSYNEQFF. For the CDR3, the DNA is TGTGCCAGCAGTTTAACTAGCGGGAACTCCTACAATGAGCAGTTCTTC.

V is TRBV9 and J is TRBJ2-7; TRBD1 matches at 9 bases. J was trimmed by 6 bases and V by 4 bases; bases with no gene match: 8. The CDR3 sequence is 14 residues long. The germline V gene has CDR1 SGDLS and CDR2 YYNGEE. Here the CDR3 reads CASSPGTGLREQYF. The CDR3 DNA reads TGTGCCAGCAGCCCTGGGACAGGGCTTCGCGAGCAGTACTTC.

The rearrangement joins TRBV5-4 to TRBJ1-4, with D possibly matching TRBD1 (6 bases). Trimming stripped 4 bases from V and 6 bases from J, with 13 bases between. CDR1 is SGHNT and CDR2 is YYREEE in the germline V gene (reference sequence). The CDR3 covers 14 residues. DNA of the CDR3: TGTGCCAGCAGCACGACTGAGGGGGATGAAAAACTGTTTTTT. It yields the protein CASSTTEGDEKLFF.

This clone was found a few times. The chain recombines TRBV5-4 with TRBJ1-6, with D uncertain. The CDR3 sequence is 14 residues long. CDR1 is SGHNT and CDR2 is YYREEE in the germline V gene (reference sequence). Trimming pared 0 bases from V and 7 bases from J, leaving 8 bases between. The CDR3 coding sequence is TGTGCCAGCAGCTTGGGCCCTGGGAATTCACCCCTCCACTTT. Translation: CASSLGPGNSPLHF.

The gene calls are TRBV28 and TRBJ2-5; D remains ambiguous. V gave up 8 bases and J gave up 5 bases, with 21 bases separating them. CDR1 and CDR2 (germline): MDHEN, SYDVKM. There are 15 residues in the CDR3. The CDR3 loop is CASVSLGPKSETQYF. The CDR3 DNA reads as TGTGCCAGCGTGTCTCTGGGTCCTAAATCGGAGACCCAGTACTTC.

The rearrangement uses TRBV9 and TRBJ2-7; TRBD2 matches at 11 bases. The V segment lost 4 bases and the J segment 6 bases; nucleotides outside the gene matches: 6. Per the germline V gene, CDR1 is SGDLS and CDR2 is YYNGEE. This CDR3 is built from 14 residues. CDR3 in DNA: TGTGCCAGCAGCCTGACTAGCGGGGACCGCGAGCAGTACTTC. Amino acids: CASSLTSGDREQYF.

V is TRBV7-2 and J is TRBJ1-6; 8 nucleotides match TRBD1. Trimming cost V 6 bases and J 7 bases; bases outside gene matches: 8. CDR3 length: 15 amino acids. Germline V CDR1 and CDR2: SGHTA, FQGNSA. The CDR3 nucleotides are TGTGCCAGCAGGCTCCCAGGGGACAGGAATTCACCCCTCCACTTT. Translated, it gives CASRLPGDRNSPLHF.

The chain is built from TRBV30 and TRBJ1-5; 9 bases fit TRBD1. The junction had 10 bases not matched to a gene; V was cut back by 7 bases and J by 6 bases. Germline assignment: CDR1 GTSNPN and CDR2 SVGIG (reference sequence). This CDR3 contains 14 residues. In DNA form, the CDR3 reads TGTGCCTTCGGACAGGGGAACAAAGGTCAGCCCCAGCATTTT. It yields the protein CAFGQGNKGQPQHF.

The chain links TRBV4-3 to TRBJ1-4, with D possibly being TRBD1 (6 bases). Between the trimmed V and J ends, which lost 3 bases and 3 bases, there was a span of 14 bases. CDR1 and CDR2 (germline): LGHNA, YSLEER. The CDR3 has 16 amino acids. The CDR3 DNA is TGCGCCAGCAGCCACGACAGGTTTGCAGCTAATGAAAAACTGTTTTTT. The encoded protein is CASSHDRFAANEKLFF.

The rearrangement joins TRBV5-1 to TRBJ2-3; 8 bases line up with TRBD2. CDR1 and CDR2 (germline): SGHRS, YFSETQ. The V gene end was trimmed by 2 bases and the J gene end by 2 bases; junction bases not matched to a gene: 1. The CDR3 has 14 residues. The CDR3 nucleotides read TGCGCCAGCAGCTTTAGCGGGGTCACAGATACGCAGTATTTT. It codes for CASSFSGVTDTQYF.